This T cell receptor (beta chain) was captured in a study of cytomegalovirus exposure and HLA in healthy donors (TCRdb year 2017). The study in broad terms: An earlier analysis of about 560 of the donors reported over 250 Gb of sequence data and 117 million unique TCR beta sequences obtained from about 170 million T cells. Among 300 to 500 genotyped donors of the cohort, an average of approximately 240,000 unique TCR beta nucleotide sequences was sequenced per donor, of which 15% to 20% were non-productive. Class I and class II HLA loci were covered by the typing at four-digit resolution. About 280 gigabases of sequencing data and 75 million to 85 million unique TCR sequences made up an early release that covered approximately 620 HLA-typed donors. Besides the first cohort of approximately 670 subjects, a separate validation cohort made up of 120 different subjects was used. Alongside the repertoire data, information on donor age, sex, ethnicity and CMV serostatus was compiled. Rather than using new phenotypic data, the later analysis identified candidate immune exposures from TCR beta sequences and from how often those sequences occurred across donors. The study aimed to test whether cataloging public T cell receptors could reveal signatures of past pathogen exposure. Typing coverage varied by locus: about 620-630 donors for A, B, C, DRB1 and DQB1; approximately 520 for DQA1; over 600 for DPA1; roughly 450 for DPB1. To decide whether each TCR beta V gene segment behaved as functional or pseudogenic, an earlier analysis of approximately 620 of the donors relied on high-throughput TCR beta sequencing. A later analysis re-examined previously published TCR beta repertoires from 500 to 700 donors and added high-resolution HLA genotyping to investigate patterns of TCR occurrence. All discovery cohort repertoires had been generated using a single sequencing platform. To predict cytomegalovirus infection status, the study brought together high-throughput TCR immunosequencing, statistical association of individual TCRs with disease status, and machine learning. In a later genetic analysis, genome-wide SNP genotypes for about 60% of the 666 donors were used, and that subset was treated as a discovery cohort. Using immunosequencing, the study profiled T cell repertoires from approximately 700 subjects and related those repertoires to cytomegalovirus serostatus. Because of strong linkage in the cohort, a handful of DR-DQ haplotypes were treated as single units for association and clustering. The genetic ancestry cluster associated with self-reported Caucasian donors included over 65% of the roughly 400 genotyped donors.

In total, 500 to 700 healthy bone marrow donors made up the cohort. Cohort members were all nominally healthy when sampled, although unrecorded immune exposures were likely present. The donor was CMV seronegative and was included in the group of 352 seronegative cohort members. A peripheral blood sample was provided by each donor, and peripheral blood mononuclear cells were used for TCR beta sequencing. The Qiagen DNeasy Blood Extraction Kit was used to extract genomic DNA from the blood cell samples. In the case of this clone: Its specific antigen is unknown. There are no base qualities to consult, and no much larger clone falls within one base.

What the study reported, not specific to this receptor: The sequencing pipeline was judged likely to have produced a cluster of highly shared sequence variants as a technical artifact. In a later analysis, 15,000 to 20,000 TCR beta sequences were associated with specific HLA alleles at a false discovery rate of 0.05. Presence/absence analyses assumed roughly uniform sequencing depth across donors, an assumption that may not hold. Broadly in line with IMGT annotations, most TCR beta V segments showed up in productive rearrangements about 87% or about 30% of the time in an earlier analysis of a few hundred of the donors. V-gene and J-gene trimming of TCR beta chains was associated with a missense DCLRE1C variant in a later genetic analysis, and the association was replicated in an independent cohort. Because the 87-base-pair reads could not distinguish some IMGT-functional V segments, including TRBV6-2 and TRBV6-3, those segments were excluded. HLA typing was unavailable for some donors at each locus, so association tests used only the typed subset. Cytomegalovirus status was reported to be diagnosed by the classifier with high specificity and sensitivity in both the original and validation cohorts. In vitro tests confirmed that a few of the cytomegalovirus-associated TCR beta chains recognize cytomegalovirus antigens. Assigning TCR associations to individual alleles was difficult when HLA alleles, especially DR and DQ, strongly co-occurred. Linkage disequilibrium might explain the correlated functional status among segregating V segments, but an unknown experimental factor could not be excluded. Seventeen rarely observed V segments, including chromosome 9 orphons, were excluded from the earlier analysis of several hundred of the donors because counts were too low. Compared with the roughly 670-donor mean, donors in an Asian-associated ancestry cluster had fewer N-insertions in productive TCRs, according to a later genetic analysis. The authors suggested that the approach could potentially be generalized to other disease states and immunological phenotypes. A further reported finding was that TCR beta sequences accurately predicted the HLA-A and HLA-B alleles for most subjects in the first cohort. This cohort had only TCR beta chains sequenced, and the lack of alpha or paired-chain data limited which features could be detected. Several of the top co-occurrence clusters appeared to be linked to parvovirus B19, influenza, CMV and Epstein-Barr virus, according to a later analysis. Immune exposure information for the cohort was limited to CMV serostatus. According to a later analysis, TCR association rates differed among HLA loci, with DRB1 alleles showing the most associated TCRs and HLA-C alleles showing the fewest. According to a later analysis, most CMV-associated TCR beta chains appeared to be HLA-restricted, and the HLA associations seemed to be driven largely by CMV exposure. The study gave a list of some 150 TCR beta chains associated with cytomegalovirus. While some public TCRs were present in many individuals, most TCR sequences turned up only very rarely across donors. In a later analysis, HLA-associated TCR beta chains were found to be more clonally expanded and to have lower generation probabilities than equally common non-associated chains.

Receptors were amplified or captured by the immunoSEQ multiplex PCR assay. A mixture of 60 forward primers for TCR Vbeta segments and 13 reverse primers for TCR Jbeta segments was used in the multiplex PCR. Amplification of the CDR3 region of rearranged TCR beta genes was performed with a multiplex PCR assay on genomic DNA. Amplified TCR beta libraries were sequenced as 87-base-pair reads on the Illumina HiSeq System. Per the original workflow: A later analysis counted about 76 million unique TCR beta chains across the 550 to 800 repertoires, and around 12 million of these chains were shared by at least two donors. Raw reads were error-corrected and collapsed into unique sequences by a nearest-neighbor algorithm in which closely related sequences were merged to remove PCR and sequencing errors. V, D and J gene segments were assigned by aligning CDR3 sequences to IMGT reference sequences. For a sequence to be retained, a match of at least six nucleotides to both a V gene segment and a J gene segment was required. A rearrangement was called productive if the CDR3 had no stop codons and remained in frame with V and J, and every other rearrangement was called non-productive. Following IMGT convention, CDR3 was defined as the stretch from the second conserved V-encoded cysteine to the conserved J-encoded phenylalanine. In an earlier analysis of around 640 of the donors, sequences lacking an unambiguous match to a single V gene segment were excluded. An earlier analysis of 587 of the donors classified V segments as functional when productive rearrangements were above 56.7% and as segregating when the standard deviation between donors was above 5%. A statistical classification framework was built for diagnosing cytomegalovirus status from the catalog of TCR beta chain sequences. A later analysis assigned V and J genes by comparing TCR nucleotide sequences with IMGT/GENE-DB human TR gene sequences. The TCRdist pipeline was used in a later analysis to assign CDR3 sequences and most-parsimonious VDJ recombination scenarios. In a later analysis, each TCR beta chain was defined by its CDR3 amino acid sequence together with its V-gene family, and reads lacking a unique V-gene family were excluded. A later analysis removed 592 highly shared, low-generation-probability nucleotide sequences to deal with suspected cross-contamination and a sequencing artifact. For each public chain, a later analysis derived a clonal expansion index from normalized ranks of inferred template counts within each repertoire. In a later analysis, generation probabilities were computed using a VDJ recombination model fitted to out-of-frame rearrangements, and the results were checked against IGoR. In a later analysis, TCR-TCR, TCR-HLA and TCR-CMV co-occurrence was scored with hypergeometric tests, and a repertoire-size bias correction was applied to TCR pairs. In a later analysis, false discovery rates were estimated by permuting HLA or CMV assignments 20 times. In a later analysis, co-occurring TCRs were grouped using DBSCAN, with TCRdist sequence similarity added in when clustering inside HLA-allele-positive subsets. Repertoires with fewer than 30,000 or more than 120,000 public chains were left out of co-occurrence clustering, as were about 5 repertoires with anomalous nucleotide sharing. TCRdb limited this immuneACCESS table to in-frame rearrangements with V and J called. A share of clones is missing; checked studies link under half to unresolved V genes, and the rest is unexplained. The V and J calls and clone size were taken over from that table, and D and trimming were inferred from the DNA. Here the sample has more than 95,000 clones; over 70% occur a single time. Clones ranked in the top ten supply around 1.3% of the sample.

The CDR3 covers 15 residues, taking in both the cysteine and the phenylalanine. Left in the record is the CDR3 DNA by itself, 45 bases read in frame from the first base. CDR1 SGDLS and CDR2 YYNGEE were looked up in the germline V gene. V is pared back by 0 bases and J by 2 bases, with 11 bases lying between the germline termini. Sequencing was performed on PBMCs. The rearranged chain carries TRBV9 and TRBJ1-2; TRBD1 is a possible D gene, resting on 5 matching bases. The clonotype was recovered from a man aged 40-49 years in good health and CMV-seronegative. The CDR3 reads CASSVETAINYGYTF. The nucleotide sequence is TGTGCCAGCAGCGTAGAGACAGCGATCAACTATGGCTACACCTTC.